This TCR beta chain originates from a study of blood T cell repertoires in COVID-19. For the study at large: Whether acute or convalescent, the COVID-19 samples came from the United States, Italy and Spain.

There are 14 residues in the CDR3. The V and J ends lost 0 bases and 7 bases, in that order; junction bases with no gene match: 6. The germline V gene encodes CDR1 SGHRS and CDR2 YFSETQ. Sequenced by immunoSEQ multiplex PCR; TCRdb stores in-frame clones only, minus some. This sample yields under 200,000 clones, of which roughly 84% are seen a single time; less than 15% belongs to the top ten. The rearrangement uses TRBV5-1 and TRBJ1-2, with 7 bases matching TRBD1. The sequence was collected from a man between 18 and 29 years old with active or convalescent COVID-19. Specimen: peripheral blood. The chain's CDR3 is CASSLEQGGVGYTF. The CDR3 nucleotides are TGCGCCAGCAGCTTGGAGCAGGGGGGAGTTGGCTACACCTTC.